This is a list of T cell receptor beta chains from one sample in a study of T-cell memory formation after mild COVID-19. TCRdb ran MiXCR on the 5' RACE reads and lists one entry per CDR3 protein. The sample lists around 300,000 distinct CDR3 sequences, roughly 15% occurring once. The sequenced sample consisted of PBMCs or a T cell subset sorted from them (not recorded which). These receptors originate from a young man who had mild COVID-19 (a few samples of this study predate the infection). Cell type and time point are not known. Each CDR3 is given with its conserved first and last residue. A D gene is named only where the DNA matches it firmly. Not every row has a clone size; where given, it reads once, few, many or a size class.

j_call,v_call,d_call,clone_size,cdr3_nt,cdr3_aa
TRBJ1-3,TRBV20-1,.,.,TGCAGTGCTAGAGCAACGACGAGGAACACCATATATTTT,CSARATTRNTIYF
TRBJ1-1,TRBV12-3/TRBV12-4,.,many,TGTGCCAGCAGTTCGGACAGCTATCAGGTCACTGAAGCTTTCTTT,CASSSDSYQVTEAFF
TRBJ2-5,TRBV27,.,.,TGTGCCAGCAGTTTCTGGGAAGGGAGACAAGAGACCCAGTACTTC,CASSFWEGRQETQYF
TRBJ2-7,TRBV4-3,.,few,TGCGCCAGCAGCCAAGATAAGGGGGTCCTTCACGAGCAGTACTTC,CASSQDKGVLHEQYF
TRBJ1-3,TRBV5-1,.,few,TGCGCCAGCAGCTTGGGAGTCGGAAACACCATATATTTT,CASSLGVGNTIYF
TRBJ2-2,TRBV10-2,.,.,TGCGCCAGCAGTGAGTCGCAGGTCAACGGGGAGCTGTTTTTT,CASSESQVNGELFF
TRBJ1-1,TRBV20-1,TRBD1,.,TGCAGTGCTATAGGGGGCACCACTGAAGCTTTCTTT,CSAIGGTTEAFF
TRBJ2-7,TRBV6-1,.,once,TGTGCCACCCCCGGCTGGGGGGCGGACGAGCAGTACTTC,CATPGWGADEQYF
TRBJ2-5,TRBV25-1,.,few,TGTGCCAGCTCCCCTGGGGGCATCGGTGGAGAGACCCAGTACTTC,CASSPGGIGGETQYF
TRBJ1-1,TRBV10-3,TRBD1,.,TGTGCCATCAGGAGTACAGGGGGCGGGATGAACACTGAAGCTTTCTTT,CAIRSTGGGMNTEAFF
TRBJ1-1,TRBV4-1,TRBD1,.,TGCGCCAGCAGCCAGGAGGACAGGGCTGAAGCTTTCTTT,CASSQEDRAEAFF
TRBJ2-1,TRBV7-6,.,many,TGTGCCAGCAGCTTAGCCTTCCCTCAGGAGCAGTTCTTC,CASSLAFPQEQFF
TRBJ2-5,TRBV5-1,TRBD1,.,TGCGCCAGCAGCCCCGGACAGGGGAGACGTCCCCAGTACTTC,CASSPGQGRRPQYF
TRBJ2-3,TRBV7-2,TRBD2,many,TGTGCCAGCAGCTTTTTAGCGGGGGGGCCGGGCACAGATACGCAGTATTTT,CASSFLAGGPGTDTQYF
TRBJ2-2,TRBV7-3,TRBD1,many,TGTGCCAGCAGCTTGTACCCCACTACAGGGGGCATTGACACCGGGGAGCTGTTTTTT,CASSLYPTTGGIDTGELFF
TRBJ2-1,TRBV7-2,TRBD2,many,TGTGCCAGCAGCCCCGGACTAGCGGGGGCCAATGAGCAGTTCTTC,CASSPGLAGANEQFF
TRBJ2-3,TRBV5-1,TRBD2,.,TGCGCCAGCAGCGGGGGACTAGAGTCAGATACGCAGTATTTT,CASSGGLESDTQYF
TRBJ2-5,TRBV4-1,TRBD2,few,TGCGCCAGCAGCCCCCTGGGACTAGCGGGGGCCGAGACCCAGTACTTC,CASSPLGLAGAETQYF
TRBJ2-2,TRBV7-9,TRBD2,.,TGTGCCAGCAGGCGGACTAGCGGGACCGTTGACACCGGGGAGCTGTTTTTT,CASRRTSGTVDTGELFF
TRBJ1-4,TRBV12-3/TRBV12-4,.,few,TGTGCCAGCAGTCAGCCGACAGGAACACTGTTTTTT,CASSQPTGTLFF
TRBJ1-2,TRBV12-3/TRBV12-4,.,few,TGTGCCAGCAGTTTTTTTGACAGGACTAACTATGGCTACACCTTC,CASSFFDRTNYGYTF
TRBJ2-2,TRBV5-6,.,.,TGTGCCAGCAGCCGGGCCATGATGGGCACCGGGGAGCTGTTTTTT,CASSRAMMGTGELFF
TRBJ1-2,TRBV5-1,TRBD1,few,TGCGCCAGCAGAAGGGGACAGGGGGTCCCTAACTATGGCTACACCTTC,CASRRGQGVPNYGYTF
TRBJ2-6,TRBV20-1,.,.,TGCAGTGCTAGAGCGGTGGGGGCTGGGGCCAACGTCCTGACTTTC,CSARAVGAGANVLTF
TRBJ2-1,TRBV11-2,TRBD2,.,TGTGCCAGCAGCTCGACTAGCGGGACGGGCAATGAGCAGTTCTTC,CASSSTSGTGNEQFF
TRBJ2-2,TRBV6-5,.,.,TGTGCCAGCAGTCAGAAACCCAGGGTTACCTGGGAGCTGTTTTTT,CASSQKPRVTWELFF
TRBJ2-1,TRBV7-2,TRBD2,many,TGTGCCAGCAGCCGGGAGGTAGCGGGGCACAATGAGCAGTTCTTC,CASSREVAGHNEQFF
TRBJ2-1,TRBV6-1,.,few,TGTGCCAGCAGTGAGTTCGTTGGGACTCATGGCAATGAGCAGTTCTTC,CASSEFVGTHGNEQFF
TRBJ1-1,TRBV6-5,.,.,TGTGCCAGCAGTTTCAGCCAGGACAGTGAAGCTTTCTTT,CASSFSQDSEAFF
TRBJ2-3,TRBV28,TRBD2,.,TGTGCCAGCAGTGCCTTGGGACGGGGGGGCACAGATACGCAGTATTTT,CASSALGRGGTDTQYF
TRBJ1-5,TRBV27,.,.,TGTGCCAGCAGTAGTGGGAACGGAGGGCCCCAGCATTTT,CASSSGNGGPQHF
TRBJ2-7,TRBV18,TRBD1,few,TGTGCCAGCTCACCGACGACTCCGGGACAGTCCTACGAGCAGTACTTC,CASSPTTPGQSYEQYF
TRBJ2-5,TRBV12-3/TRBV12-4,.,few,TGTGCCAGCAGGGCGTTGTTGGGTGAGACCCAGTACTTC,CASRALLGETQYF
TRBJ1-5,TRBV24-1,.,many,TGTGCCACCAGTGATCAGCGGGCCCCGGGCAATCAGCCCCAGCATTTT,CATSDQRAPGNQPQHF
TRBJ2-2,TRBV7-3,.,many,TGTGCCAGCAGCTTGTCAGGGGAATCCGGGGAGCTGTTTTTT,CASSLSGESGELFF
TRBJ1-1,TRBV11-1,.,.,TGTGCCAGCAGCCCTACAGGGTGGCGGCAAACTGAAGCTTTCTTT,CASSPTGWRQTEAFF
TRBJ2-1,TRBV2,TRBD2,many,TGTGCCAGCATCGGGACTAGTCAGGAGGAGCAGTTCTTC,CASIGTSQEEQFF
TRBJ2-2,TRBV15,.,few,TGTGCCACCACCGTTAACCCTGCGAACACCGGGGAGCTGTTTTTT,CATTVNPANTGELFF
TRBJ2-3,TRBV20-1,.,few,TGCAGTGCTAGGGTCGGAACGCAGTATTTT,CSARVGTQYF
TRBJ2-1,TRBV7-9,.,.,TGTGCCAGCAGCTACACGGTGGAAGAGTTCTTC,CASSYTVEEFF
TRBJ2-1,TRBV4-1,.,.,TGCGCCAGCAGCCGAGAGACGGCGAGCTCCTACAATGAGCAGTTCTTC,CASSRETASSYNEQFF
TRBJ2-2,TRBV4-1,TRBD2,.,TGCGCCAGCAGCCAAGTCGGGGGGTCCGGGGAGCTGTTTTTT,CASSQVGGSGELFF
TRBJ1-6,TRBV7-8,.,few,TGTGCCAGCAGCTTAGCGCTTGGGGGAAATTCACCCCTCCACTTT,CASSLALGGNSPLHF
TRBJ2-5,TRBV4-2,.,many,TGTGCCAGCAGCCCGGGCTTTACAGGGAAGGAGACCCAGTACTTC,CASSPGFTGKETQYF
TRBJ1-2,TRBV6-5,TRBD1,few,TGTGCCAGCAGAGGGGGCGGGGGCTATGGCTACACCTTC,CASRGGGGYGYTF
TRBJ2-3,TRBV18,TRBD1,few,TGTGCCAGCTCACCACAGGACAGGCACACAGATACGCAGTATTTT,CASSPQDRHTDTQYF
TRBJ2-5,TRBV7-2,.,.,TGTGCCAGCAGCCGAGCCCCGCAGGTACAAGAGACCCAGTACTTC,CASSRAPQVQETQYF
TRBJ2-1,TRBV27,TRBD2,.,TGTGCCAGCGAGACCGTAGCGGGGGGGAACGGGGAGCAGTTCTTC,CASETVAGGNGEQFF
TRBJ2-7,TRBV7-3,TRBD2,few,TGTGCCAGCAGCCCCACGGGGGGGGAGACACCGCGCGAGCAGTACTTC,CASSPTGGETPREQYF
TRBJ1-5,TRBV6-2/TRBV6-3,.,once,TGTGCCAGCAGTTACAGTAGGGGGACTGGTGGCAATAAGCCCCAGCATTTT,CASSYSRGTGGNKPQHF
TRBJ1-4,TRBV28,.,.,TGTGCCTCGGCTGCAACTAATGAAAAACTGTTTTTT,CASAATNEKLFF
TRBJ2-1,TRBV4-3,TRBD1,.,TGCGCCAGCAGCGTGGGGGACAGGGGGTATGAGCAGTTCTTC,CASSVGDRGYEQFF
TRBJ2-6,TRBV5-8,.,few,TGTGCCAGCAGCATGGAGTCGTTCTCTGGGGCCAACGTCCTGACTTTC,CASSMESFSGANVLTF
TRBJ1-1,TRBV27,.,few,TGTGCCAGCAGTAAAGGACAGAGTGAAGCTTTCTTT,CASSKGQSEAFF
TRBJ2-1,TRBV15,.,.,TGTGCCACCAGCAATAGGGCGAACCGCTACAATGAGCAGTTCTTC,CATSNRANRYNEQFF
TRBJ2-7,TRBV20-1,.,.,TGCAGTGCTAGGGGGGGCATCCCCTACGAGCAGTACTTC,CSARGGIPYEQYF
TRBJ1-4,TRBV2,TRBD1,.,TGTGCCAGCAGTCCGGACAGGGGGTTTGAAAAACTGTTTTTT,CASSPDRGFEKLFF
TRBJ1-2,TRBV30,.,few,TGTGCCTGGAGTGACAATAACTATGGCTACACCTTC,CAWSDNNYGYTF